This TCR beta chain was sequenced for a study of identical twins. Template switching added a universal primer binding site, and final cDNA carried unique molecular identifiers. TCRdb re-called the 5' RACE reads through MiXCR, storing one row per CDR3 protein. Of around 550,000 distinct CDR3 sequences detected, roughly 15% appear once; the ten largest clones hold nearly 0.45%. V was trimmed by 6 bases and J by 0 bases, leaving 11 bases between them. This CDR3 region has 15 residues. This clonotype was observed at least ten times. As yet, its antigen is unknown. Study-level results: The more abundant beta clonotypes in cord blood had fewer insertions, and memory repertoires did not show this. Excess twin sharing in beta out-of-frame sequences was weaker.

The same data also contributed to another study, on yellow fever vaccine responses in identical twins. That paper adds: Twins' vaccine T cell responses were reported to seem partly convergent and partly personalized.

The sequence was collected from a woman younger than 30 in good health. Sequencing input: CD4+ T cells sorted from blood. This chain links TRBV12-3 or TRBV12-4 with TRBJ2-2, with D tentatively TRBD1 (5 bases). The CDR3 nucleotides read TGTGCCAGCAGACCGATACAGGCGAACACCGGGGAGCTGTTTTTT. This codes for CASRPIQANTGELFF.